Listed below are T cell receptor beta chains from one sample, sequenced in a study of control samples from healthy donors and cancer patients. Sequenced by immunoSEQ multiplex PCR; TCRdb stores in-frame clones only, minus some. The table has approximately 120,000 clones, around 86% seen once. The sample was blood. The source is a middle-aged man in good health. Both conserved end residues are part of each CDR3. Fields, in order: CDR3 protein, CDR3 DNA, J gene, V gene, D gene, clone size. The D gene is left open where the match is weak. Some rows have no size entry. The others give once, few or many, or a class for an expanded clone.

CASNYILGGGQFF,TGTGCCAGCAACTACATCCTCGGCGGGGGGCAGTTCTTC,TRBJ2-1,TRBV12-3/TRBV12-4,TRBD2,NA
CSASKGTGGQPQHF,TGCAGTGCTAGTAAAGGCACAGGGGGTCAGCCCCAGCATTTT,TRBJ1-5,TRBV20-1,TRBD1,NA
CASSLAFGLSSTEAFF,TGTGCCAGCAGCTTAGCGTTTGGACTTTCGAGCACTGAAGCTTTCTTT,TRBJ1-1,TRBV7-2,NA,few
CASSLGGTGNTEAFF,TGCGCCAGCAGCTTGGGCGGGACAGGGAACACTGAAGCTTTCTTT,TRBJ1-1,TRBV5-1,TRBD1,NA
CATSDPLGFQETQYF,TGTGCCACCAGTGACCCACTAGGTTTCCAAGAGACCCAGTACTTC,TRBJ2-5,TRBV24-1,NA,NA
CASRPTGRMNTEAFF,TGTGCCAGCAGACCCACCGGGAGAATGAACACTGAAGCTTTCTTT,TRBJ1-1,TRBV6-4,NA,NA
CASSVGLAATDTQYF,TGTGCCAGCAGCGTTGGACTAGCGGCCACAGATACGCAGTATTTT,TRBJ2-3,TRBV9,TRBD2,NA
CASSRPGTGNSPLHF,TGTGCCAGCAGTAGGCCCGGGACAGGGAATTCACCCCTCCACTTT,TRBJ1-6,TRBV2,TRBD1,NA
CSVDVAGGQSRKTQYF,TGCAGCGTTGACGTGGCGGGGGGCCAGTCCCGCAAGACCCAGTACTTC,TRBJ2-5,TRBV29-1,TRBD2,NA
CARGGASNGYTF,TGTGCCAGAGGGGGGGCGAGCAATGGCTACACCTTC,TRBJ1-2,TRBV2,NA,NA
CASSPKDTIYF,TGTGCCAGCAGCCCAAAGGACACCATATATTTT,TRBJ1-3,TRBV12-3/TRBV12-4,NA,NA
CASSLGASGGLSYNEQFF,TGTGCCAGCAGCTTGGGGGCTAGCGGGGGGCTCTCCTACAATGAGCAGTTCTTC,TRBJ2-1,TRBV7-7,TRBD2,NA
CASSQGQYEQYF,TGCGCCAGCAGCCAAGGACAGTACGAGCAGTACTTC,TRBJ2-7,TRBV4-3,NA,NA
CASKGTASSYEQYF,TGTGCCAGCAAAGGGACTGCTAGCTCCTACGAGCAGTACTTC,TRBJ2-7,TRBV11-3,NA,NA
CASSVDFGFAGYTF,TGTGCCAGCAGCGTCGATTTCGGGTTTGCGGGCTACACCTTC,TRBJ1-2,TRBV9,NA,NA
CASSPDRGRNYGYTF,TGTGCCAGCAGCCCCGACAGGGGCCGTAACTATGGCTACACCTTC,TRBJ1-2,TRBV7-2,TRBD1,NA
CASSAQWQLAGELFF,TGTGCCAGCAGCGCCCAATGGCAGTTGGCCGGGGAGCTGTTTTTT,TRBJ2-2,TRBV3-1/TRBV3-2,NA,NA
CASSFPRHNQPQHF,TGTGCCAGCAGTTTCCCCAGACACAATCAGCCCCAGCATTTT,TRBJ1-5,TRBV28,NA,few
CASSVAERPDSGANVLTF,TGTGCCAGCAGCGTAGCTGAGAGACCCGACTCTGGGGCCAACGTCCTGACTTTC,TRBJ2-6,TRBV9,NA,once
CASSPTLNTEAFF,TGTGCCAGCAGCCCTACACTGAACACTGAAGCTTTCTTT,TRBJ1-1,TRBV7-3,NA,NA
CASSDRVVNQPQHF,TGTGCCAGCAGTGACAGGGTAGTCAATCAGCCCCAGCATTTT,TRBJ1-5,TRBV6-6,TRBD1,once
CASSEVTGNEQFF,TGCGCCAGCAGTGAGGTCACGGGCAATGAGCAGTTCTTC,TRBJ2-1,TRBV10-1,NA,NA
CASSYSPAQDYGYTF,TGTGCCAGCAGTTACTCTCCAGCACAGGACTATGGCTACACCTTC,TRBJ1-2,TRBV6-5,NA,NA
CASSVGGGLVNEQFF,TGTGCCAGCAGCGTAGGAGGGGGCCTGGTGAATGAGCAGTTCTTC,TRBJ2-1,TRBV9,TRBD1,few
CASSRGTSNNEQFF,TGTGCCAGCAGCCGCGGGACTAGCAACAATGAGCAGTTCTTC,TRBJ2-1,TRBV7-9,TRBD2,NA
CASSVASGHYGYTF,TGTGCCAGCAGCGTAGCTTCAGGGCACTATGGCTACACCTTC,TRBJ1-2,TRBV9,NA,NA
CASSPAAPRETEAFF,TGTGCCAGCAGCCCTGCCGCGCCCAGGGAGACTGAAGCTTTCTTT,TRBJ1-1,TRBV7-9,NA,once
CASSLVGPNYGYTF,TGTGCCAGCAGCTTGGTCGGGCCTAACTATGGCTACACCTTC,TRBJ1-2,TRBV5-6,NA,NA
CASSAFSGGNYNEQFF,TGTGCCAGCAGTGCATTTAGCGGGGGGAACTACAATGAGCAGTTCTTC,TRBJ2-1,TRBV25-1,TRBD2,NA
CASSLEGTRGGAVQETQYF,TGCGCCAGCAGCTTGGAGGGGACTCGCGGGGGGGCCGTACAAGAGACCCAGTACTTC,TRBJ2-5,TRBV5-1,TRBD2,once
CASSLVQGNTEAFF,TGTGCCAGCAGTTTGGTACAGGGGAACACTGAAGCTTTCTTT,TRBJ1-1,TRBV27,NA,NA
CASSARREPNSAGELFF,TGTGCCAGCAGTGCGCGCAGGGAACCCAACAGCGCCGGGGAGCTGTTTTTT,TRBJ2-2,TRBV25-1,NA,NA
CASSRQGYSPLHF,TGTGCCAGCAGCCGACAGGGTTATTCACCCCTCCACTTT,TRBJ1-6,TRBV12-3/TRBV12-4,TRBD1,NA
CASSQSGQFNEKLFF,TGTGCCAGCAGCCAATCTGGACAGTTTAATGAAAAACTGTTTTTT,TRBJ1-4,TRBV16,NA,once
CASSLGAGTGNTIYF,TGTGCCAGCAGCTTAGGGGCCGGGACTGGAAACACCATATATTTT,TRBJ1-3,TRBV7-9,NA,NA
CASSPGPKSSGNTIYF,TGTGCCAGCTCACCGGGACCGAAGAGCTCTGGAAACACCATATATTTT,TRBJ1-3,TRBV18,NA,NA
CASRVTGNTEAFF,TGTGCCAGCAGGGTGACAGGCAACACTGAAGCTTTCTTT,TRBJ1-1,TRBV6-5,NA,NA
CASTPPRKLRLVREQYF,TGTGCCAGCACGCCACCCCGAAAACTACGACTAGTTCGCGAGCAGTACTTC,TRBJ2-7,TRBV21-1,NA,NA
CAWSKTASSPGELFF,TGTGCCTGGAGTAAGACAGCTAGTTCTCCGGGGGAGCTGTTTTTT,TRBJ2-2,TRBV30,NA,NA
CASSREGSPNSPLHF,TGTGCCAGCAGTCGGGAGGGGAGCCCAAATTCACCCCTCCACTTT,TRBJ1-6,TRBV28,NA,NA
CASSQGTSGGQETQYF,TGCGCCAGCAGCCAAGGGACTAGCGGGGGGCAAGAGACCCAGTACTTC,TRBJ2-5,TRBV4-3,TRBD2,NA
CSASTLAGPYNEQFF,TGCAGTGCTAGTACACTAGCTGGACCCTACAATGAGCAGTTCTTC,TRBJ2-1,TRBV20-1,NA,NA
CASSQVSSRGLFEAFF,TGCGCCAGCAGCCAAGTCTCATCAAGGGGGCTTTTTGAAGCTTTCTTT,TRBJ1-1,TRBV4-3,TRBD1,NA
CASSQELGAGAGYTF,TGTGCCAGCAGCCAAGAACTGGGCGCGGGGGCGGGCTACACCTTC,TRBJ1-2,TRBV14,NA,NA
CASSESQNSYNEQFF,TGTGCCAGCAGTGAATCACAAAACTCCTACAATGAGCAGTTCTTC,TRBJ2-1,TRBV6-1,NA,NA
CASRPGTSGGALADTQYF,TGTGCCAGCCGCCCTGGGACTAGCGGGGGGGCCTTGGCAGATACGCAGTATTTT,TRBJ2-3,TRBV13,TRBD2,NA